These 29 T cell receptor beta chains share one sample of origin, sequenced in a study of T cell responses to AZD1222 COVID-19 vaccine. Libraries were prepared by immunoSEQ multiplex PCR; TCRdb keeps only in-frame clonotypes and omits some of them. The data show about 51,000 clones, around nine tenths seen once. The sequencing here drew on peripheral blood, taken 28 days after the second AZD1222 dose. These receptor sequences come from an adult who received the AZD1222 COVID-19 vaccine.

The chain employs TRBV5-5 and TRBJ2-1; perhaps TRBD2 as D (6 bases). CDR3 length: 13 amino acids. Trimming stripped 2 bases from V and 6 bases from J, with 9 bases between. CDR1 is SGHKS, CDR2 YYEKEE, per germline (reference sequence). In DNA form, the CDR3 reads TGTGCCAGCAGCTTTCTGACTAGCAATGAGCAGTTCTTC. Amino acid sequence: CASSFLTSNEQFF.

There are a few counts of this clone. The chain couples TRBV10-3 to TRBJ2-1, with a weak D call TRBD2 (6 bases). Germline CDR1 is ENHRY and CDR2 is SYGVKD. CDR3 size: 13 residues. Trimming pared 8 bases from V and 9 bases from J, leaving 17 bases between. The CDR3: CAIPLSGVLEQFF. CDR3 DNA: TGTGCCATCCCTCTCTCGGGAGTTCTTGAGCAGTTCTTC.

The genes are TRBV5-1 and TRBJ2-7; the D is unclear. The CDR3 is 14 residues long. The germline V and J ends were trimmed by 3 bases and 2 bases, with 12 bases remaining between them. The germline V gene has CDR1 SGHRS and CDR2 YFSETQ. This chain's CDR3 is CASSSYTRTYEQYF. For the CDR3, the DNA is TGCGCCAGCAGCTCATATACCAGAACCTACGAGCAGTACTTC.

This clone was recorded once. V gene TRBV28 combines with J gene TRBJ2-3; weak D call: TRBD1 (6 bases). The V end lost 0 bases, the J end lost 6 bases, and 13 bases lay between the germline ends. Germline values: CDR1 MDHEN, CDR2 SYDVKM. The CDR3 has 15 amino acids. The CDR3 DNA reads as TGTGCCAGCAGTTTATGGGTTGGGGGCGGCGATACGCAGTATTTT. Amino acid sequence: CASSLWVGGGDTQYF.

This chain connects TRBV5-5 to TRBJ2-5, with a tentative D call TRBD2 (5 bases). The CDR3 has 13 residues. The V gene lost 4 bases and the J gene lost 4 bases, with 11 bases spanning the gap. CDR1 SGHKS and CDR2 YYEKEE come from the germline V gene (reference sequence). In nucleotides, the CDR3 is TGTGCCAGCAGCCTAGCAGCCCCAGAGACCCAGTACTTC. Translated, it gives CASSLAAPETQYF.

This rearrangement joins TRBV7-9 to TRBJ2-2; tentative D call: TRBD1 (6 bases). The CDR3 totals 16 residues. V dropped 5 bases and J dropped 7 bases, with 20 bases sitting between them. CDR1 is SEHNR, CDR2 FQNEAQ, per germline (reference sequence). The CDR3 nucleotides are TGTGCCAGCAGCCCGAGGCGGCAGGGGAGTATCGGGGAGCTGTTTTTT. Protein sequence: CASSPRRQGSIGELFF.

The rearrangement uses TRBV28 and TRBJ1-3; 12 bases fit TRBD1. Germline V gives CDR1 MDHEN, CDR2 SYDVKM. The CDR3 length is 16 residues. J was trimmed by 4 bases and V by 6 bases; bases with no gene match: 7. The CDR3 loop reads CASRSGTGGGGNTIYF. For the CDR3, the DNA is TGTGCCAGCAGATCCGGGACAGGGGGCGGCGGAAACACCATATATTTT. The variable domain in full, completed from reference TRBV28 and TRBJ1-3, reads DVKVTQSSRYLVKRTGEKVFLECVQDMDHENMFWYRQDPGLGLRLIYFSYDVKMKEKGDIPEGYSVSREKKERFSLILESASTNQTSMYLCASRSGTGGGGNTIYFGEGSWLTVV.

This rearrangement joins TRBV2 to TRBJ2-5, with D possibly being TRBD1 or TRBD2 (5 bases each). The CDR3 sequence is 13 residues long. Germline CDR1 is SNHLY and CDR2 is FYNNEI. The ends were cut back, 3 bases at V and 7 bases at J, with 12 bases in the middle. As DNA, the CDR3 is TGTGCCAGCAGTGATCGTCCGAGGGGGACCCAGTACTTC. This encodes CASSDRPRGTQYF.

The V call is TRBV5-1, the J call TRBJ2-5; D might be TRBD2 (6 bases). V shed 5 bases and J shed 4 bases, with 15 bases lying between them. Per the germline V gene, CDR1 is SGHRS and CDR2 is YFSETQ. The CDR3 spans 14 residues. In DNA, the CDR3 is TGCGCCAGCAGGGGAATCGGGAGCCCAGAGACCCAGTACTTC. This translates into CASRGIGSPETQYF.

This sequence joins TRBV10-3 and TRBJ2-3; D is perhaps TRBD1 (5 bases). The germline V gene encodes CDR1 ENHRY and CDR2 SYGVKD. This CDR3 is 12 amino acids long. The V and J ends lost 6 bases and 1 base respectively, with 5 bases between them. In DNA, the CDR3 is TGTGCCATCAGAGGGGGCACAGATACGCAGTATTTT. Protein sequence: CAIRGGTDTQYF.

The chain couples TRBV19 to TRBJ1-1; D gene ambiguous. The V gene's germline CDR1 is LNHDA and CDR2 SQIVND (reference sequence). V lost 7 bases to trimming and J lost 1 base, with 13 bases between them. The CDR3 has 14 residues. In nucleotides, the CDR3 is TGTGCCAGTACCCGGACCTTTGCGAACACTGAAGCTTTCTTT. Amino acid sequence: CASTRTFANTEAFF.

CDR3 protein: CAISVVNYEQYF. CDR3 sequence (DNA): TGTGCCATCAGCGTGGTCAACTACGAGCAGTACTTC. This rearrangement joins TRBV10-3 to TRBJ2-7; D call uncertain. The CDR3 length is 12 residues. Deletions cut 6 bases from V and 3 bases from J, with 9 bases between. Germline V gene data show CDR1 as ENHRY and CDR2 as SYGVKD.

The chain couples TRBV7-9 to TRBJ2-7; no clear D gene. CDR1 is SEHNR and CDR2 is FQNEAQ in the germline V gene (reference sequence). The CDR3 length is 12 residues. The germline V and J ends were trimmed by 3 bases and 6 bases, with 9 bases remaining between them. The CDR3 here is CASSFLGSEQYF. The CDR3 nucleotides read TGTGCCAGCAGCTTTCTCGGAAGCGAGCAGTACTTC.

V usage is TRBV15 and J usage is TRBJ2-1, with 7 bases lining up with TRBD2. From germline, CDR1 is LNHNV and CDR2 YYDKDF (reference sequence). With 1 base clipped from V and 1 base from J, the junction kept 1 base outside the gene matches. This CDR3 region has 15 residues. CDR3 sequence (DNA): TGTGCCACCAGCAGAGCCGGGAGGTCCTACAATGAGCAGTTCTTC. Encoded protein: CATSRAGRSYNEQFF.

The chain has TRBV5-1 and TRBJ2-5; D remains unclear. V lost 0 bases to trimming and J lost 1 base, with 7 bases between them. The CDR3 contains 14 residues. In germline, CDR1 is SGHRS, CDR2 YFSETQ. This CDR3 reads CASSLGALQETQYF. The DNA for the CDR3 is TGCGCCAGCAGCTTGGGAGCCCTCCAAGAGACCCAGTACTTC.

In DNA form, the CDR3 reads TGTGCCAGCAGCTCCTCCGGGACAGTAACCTACGAGCAGTACTTC. Encoded protein: CASSSSGTVTYEQYF. The chain carries TRBV5-4 and TRBJ2-7, with 7 nucleotides matching TRBD1. V lost 3 bases to trimming and J lost 2 bases; unmatched junction nucleotides: 8. The CDR3 contains 15 residues. Germline values: CDR1 SGHNT, CDR2 YYREEE (reference sequence).

The V gene is TRBV12-3 or TRBV12-4, the J gene TRBJ2-7; 9 bases fit TRBD1. The CDR3 is 13 residues long. The trim removed 3 bases at V and 9 bases at J, leaving 6 bases unmatched. CDR3 amino acids: CASSLSGTGWQYF. CDR3 bases: TGTGCCAGCAGTTTGAGCGGGACAGGGTGGCAGTACTTC.

This chain links TRBV28 with TRBJ1-1; D is undetermined. Germline V CDR1 and CDR2: MDHEN, SYDVKM. V was trimmed by 4 bases and J by 1 base, leaving 7 bases between them. This CDR3 is built from 13 residues. The CDR3 coding sequence is TGTGCCAGCAGTTATACCCCGAACACTGAAGCTTTCTTT. This translates into CASSYTPNTEAFF.

The chain uses TRBV4-1 and TRBJ2-2, with TRBD2 as a possible D gene (7 bases). CDR3 length: 15 amino acids. The ends were cut back, 5 bases at V and 6 bases at J, with 16 bases in the middle. CDR1 and CDR2 (germline): MGHRA, YSYEKL. The CDR3 here is CASSKRGDNPGELFF. CDR3 DNA sequence: TGCGCCAGCAGCAAACGGGGGGACAACCCCGGGGAGCTGTTTTTT.

The J gene is TRBJ2-5, the V gene TRBV5-1; no reliable D call. The V and J ends lost 0 bases and 0 bases respectively, with 9 bases between them. This CDR3 is 15 amino acids long. Germline V gives CDR1 SGHRS, CDR2 YFSETQ. The CDR3 DNA reads as TGCGCCAGCAGCTTGGTGGCAGGAAACCAAGAGACCCAGTACTTC. Translated, it gives CASSLVAGNQETQYF.

Only a few counts were recorded for this clone. This chain uses TRBV13 with TRBJ2-5; D ambiguous. Trimming removed 0 bases at V and 5 bases at J, with 7 bases between. The CDR3 is 13 residues long. CDR1 is PRHDT and CDR2 is FYEKMQ in the germline V gene (reference sequence). CDR3 bases: TGTGCCAGCAGCTTAGGGACTTGGGAGACCCAGTACTTC. It specifies CASSLGTWETQYF.

The count of this clone is one. V and J are TRBV4-3 and TRBJ2-1; D may be TRBD2 (6 bases). CDR3 length equals 16 residues. Deletions cut 4 bases from V and 10 bases from J, with 23 bases between. The germline gives CDR1 LGHNA, CDR2 YSLEER. The CDR3 DNA is TGCGCCAGCAGCCCCCTCGGAGAGACTAGAAGATCCGAGCAGTTCTTC. It codes for CASSPLGETRRSEQFF.

V and J are TRBV5-1 and TRBJ1-1; D is uncertain. CDR3 length equals 14 residues. V shed 0 bases and J shed 1 base, with 7 bases lying between them. The germline V gene encodes CDR1 SGHRS and CDR2 YFSETQ. For the CDR3, the DNA is TGCGCCAGCAGCTTGGGGCGGGGGAACACTGAAGCTTTCTTT. Encoded protein: CASSLGRGNTEAFF.

This chain connects TRBV29-1 to TRBJ1-1; D perhaps matches TRBD1 (5 bases). The CDR3 runs 11 residues. Germline V lookup: CDR1 SQVTM, CDR2 ANQGSEA. V lost 6 bases to trimming and J lost 0 bases, with 5 bases between them. CDR3 coding DNA: TGCAGCGTACAGGTGAACACTGAAGCTTTCTTT. This codes for CSVQVNTEAFF.

V is TRBV7-8 and J is TRBJ1-5, with a weak D call TRBD1 (6 bases). CDR3 size: 18 residues. Trimming removed 1 base at V and 1 base at J, with 17 bases between. In germline, CDR1 is SGHVS, CDR2 FQNEAQ. CDR3 in amino acids: CASSLGVAGGGSNQPQHF. CDR3 nucleotides: TGTGCCAGCAGCTTAGGAGTTGCGGGGGGCGGGAGCAATCAGCCCCAGCATTTT.

This clone was seen a handful of times. This chain uses TRBV14 with TRBJ2-1, with 9 bases aligning to TRBD2. The germline V gene encodes CDR1 SGHDN and CDR2 FVKESK. After removal of 4 bases from V and 5 bases from J, the junction contained 12 bases not matched to a gene. This CDR3 has 17 residues. The CDR3 DNA sequence: TGTGCCAGCAGCCCCGGAGGAGTACTAGCGGGCGACAATGAGCAGTTCTTC. This translates into CASSPGGVLAGDNEQFF.

This clone has just a few counts. The rearrangement uses TRBV5-4 and TRBJ2-5, with TRBD2 identical over 9 bases. V was pared by 7 bases and J by 4 bases, with 8 bases of the junction left unmatched. This CDR3 comprises 14 residues. Germline CDR1 reads SGHNT; CDR2 reads YYREEE (reference sequence). CDR3 amino acids: CASGHSGSAETQYF. The CDR3 DNA sequence: TGTGCCAGCGGGCATAGCGGGAGTGCAGAGACCCAGTACTTC.

This chain links TRBV5-4 with TRBJ2-2; unclear D gene. Deletions cut 1 base from V and 5 bases from J, with 6 bases between. Germline CDR1 reads SGHNT; CDR2 reads YYREEE (reference sequence). The CDR3 covers 13 residues. The CDR3, as DNA: TGTGCCAGCAGCTTGCAAGCGACCGGGGAGCTGTTTTTT. Its protein is CASSLQATGELFF.

This clone was detected once. The chain links TRBV12-3 or TRBV12-4 to TRBJ1-1, with 8 bases identical to TRBD1. The length of the CDR3 is 13 residues. V was clipped by 4 bases and J by 10 bases; unmatched bases: 8. The CDR3 protein is CASSSTGRGRAFF. CDR3 DNA sequence: TGTGCCAGCAGTTCCACTGGCAGGGGGCGAGCTTTCTTT.